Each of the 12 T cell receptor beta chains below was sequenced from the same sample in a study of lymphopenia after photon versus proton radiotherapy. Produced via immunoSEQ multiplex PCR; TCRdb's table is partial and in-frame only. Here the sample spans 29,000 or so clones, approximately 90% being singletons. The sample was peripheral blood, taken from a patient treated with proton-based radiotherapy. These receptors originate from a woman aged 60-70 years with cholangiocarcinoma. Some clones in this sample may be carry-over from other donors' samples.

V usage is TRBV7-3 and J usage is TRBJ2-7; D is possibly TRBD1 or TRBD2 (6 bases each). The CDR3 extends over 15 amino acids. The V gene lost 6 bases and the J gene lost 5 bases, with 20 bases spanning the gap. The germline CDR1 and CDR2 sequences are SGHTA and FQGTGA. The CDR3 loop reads CASSEWGDTINEQYF. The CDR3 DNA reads TGTGCCAGCAGTGAGTGGGGGGACACCATAAACGAGCAGTACTTC.

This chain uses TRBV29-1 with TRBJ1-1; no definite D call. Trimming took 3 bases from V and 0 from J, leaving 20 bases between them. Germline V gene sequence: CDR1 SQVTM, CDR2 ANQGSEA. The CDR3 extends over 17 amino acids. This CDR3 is CSVDPPQGLRVNTEAFF. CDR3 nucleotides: TGCAGCGTTGATCCCCCGCAAGGATTGCGAGTGAACACTGAAGCTTTCTTT.

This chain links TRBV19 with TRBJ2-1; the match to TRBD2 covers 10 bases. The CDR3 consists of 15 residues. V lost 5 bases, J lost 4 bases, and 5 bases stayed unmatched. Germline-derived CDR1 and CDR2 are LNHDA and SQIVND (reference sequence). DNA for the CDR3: TGTGCCAGTAGTGCAGGACTAGCGGAATACAATGAGCAGTTCTTC. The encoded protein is CASSAGLAEYNEQFF.

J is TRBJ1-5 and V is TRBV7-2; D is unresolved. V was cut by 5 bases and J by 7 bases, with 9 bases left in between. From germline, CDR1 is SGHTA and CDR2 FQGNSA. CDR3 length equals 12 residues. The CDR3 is CASSPRGQPQHF. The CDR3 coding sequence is TGTGCCAGCAGCCCCCGCGGACAGCCCCAGCATTTT.

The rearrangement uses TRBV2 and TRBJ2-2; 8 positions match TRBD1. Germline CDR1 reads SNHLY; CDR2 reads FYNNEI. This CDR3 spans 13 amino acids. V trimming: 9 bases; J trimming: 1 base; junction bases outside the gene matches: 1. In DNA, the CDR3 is TGTGCCAGACAGGGGGAGAACACCGGGGAGCTGTTTTTT. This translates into CARQGENTGELFF.

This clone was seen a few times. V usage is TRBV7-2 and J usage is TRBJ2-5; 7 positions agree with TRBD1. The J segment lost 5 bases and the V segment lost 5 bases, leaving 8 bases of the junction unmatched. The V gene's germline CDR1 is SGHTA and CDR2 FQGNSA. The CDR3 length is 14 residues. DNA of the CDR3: TGTGCCAGCAGCGAACAGGGGTTAAGGGAGACCCAGTACTTC. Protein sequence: CASSEQGLRETQYF.

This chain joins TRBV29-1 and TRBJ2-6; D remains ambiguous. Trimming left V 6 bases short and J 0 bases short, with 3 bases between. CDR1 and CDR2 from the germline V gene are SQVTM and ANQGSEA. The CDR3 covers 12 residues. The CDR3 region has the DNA TGCAGCGTGGACTCTGGGGCCAACGTCCTGACTTTC. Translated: CSVDSGANVLTF.

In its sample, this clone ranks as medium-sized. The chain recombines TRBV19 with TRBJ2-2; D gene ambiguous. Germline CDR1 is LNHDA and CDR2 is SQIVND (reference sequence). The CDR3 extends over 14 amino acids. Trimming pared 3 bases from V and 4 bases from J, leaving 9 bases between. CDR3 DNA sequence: TGTGCCAGTAGTATTGTACCTAGCACCGGGGAGCTGTTTTTT. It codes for CASSIVPSTGELFF.

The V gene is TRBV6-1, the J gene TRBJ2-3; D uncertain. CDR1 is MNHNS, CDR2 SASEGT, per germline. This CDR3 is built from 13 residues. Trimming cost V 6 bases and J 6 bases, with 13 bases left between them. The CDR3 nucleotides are TGTGCCAGCAGAACCCCTAGGGTTGATACGCAGTATTTT. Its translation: CASRTPRVDTQYF.

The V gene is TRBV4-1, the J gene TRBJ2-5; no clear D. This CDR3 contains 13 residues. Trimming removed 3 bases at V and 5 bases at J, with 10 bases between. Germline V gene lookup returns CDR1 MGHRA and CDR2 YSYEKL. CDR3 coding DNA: TGCGCCAGCAGCCAGGTTGTGACGGAGACCCAGTACTTC. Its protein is CASSQVVTETQYF.

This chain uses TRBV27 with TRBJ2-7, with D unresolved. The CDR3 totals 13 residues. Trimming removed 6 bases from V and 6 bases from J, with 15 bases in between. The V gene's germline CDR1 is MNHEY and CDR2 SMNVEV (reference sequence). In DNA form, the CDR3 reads TGTGCCAGCAGACCTGTAGACCGCGGCGAGCAGTACTTC. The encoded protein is CASRPVDRGEQYF.

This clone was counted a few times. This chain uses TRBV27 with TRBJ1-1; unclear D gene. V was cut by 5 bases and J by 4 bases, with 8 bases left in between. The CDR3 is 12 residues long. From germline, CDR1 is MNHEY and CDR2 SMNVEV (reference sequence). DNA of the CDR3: TGTGCCAGCAGTCTAATGGGCACTGAAGCTTTCTTT. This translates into CASSLMGTEAFF.